The rows below give T cell receptor beta chains drawn from one sample of a study of radiotherapy plus CTLA-4 blockade in lung cancer. The repertoire was sequenced with immunoSEQ multiplex PCR; TCRdb's copy has only in-frame clones and lacks some. The sample shows about 86,000 clones, 75% to 90% of them seen only once. The specimen was peripheral blood, collected from a patient treated with radiotherapy plus ipilimumab. Every receptor here comes from a human donor with non-small cell lung cancer who had stable disease on radiotherapy plus ipilimumab. Each CDR3 is given with its conserved first and last residue. A D gene is named only where the DNA matches it firmly. Clone size is not always given. Where it is, it says once, few, many or a class for expanded clones.

J,V,size,D,CDR3,DNA
TRBJ2-7,TRBV15,NA,NA,CATSRDFAHEQYF,TGTGCCACCAGCAGAGATTTTGCCCACGAGCAGTACTTC
TRBJ2-3,TRBV5-1,NA,TRBD2,CASSPNPSGASTDTQYF,TGCGCCAGCAGCCCGAATCCTAGCGGGGCTAGCACAGATACGCAGTATTTT
TRBJ1-5,TRBV15,NA,NA,CATSIGYQPQHF,TGTGCCACCAGCATCGGTTATCAGCCCCAGCATTTT
TRBJ1-5,TRBV19,few,NA,CASSGLGQPQHF,TGTGCCAGTAGTGGCCTCGGTCAGCCCCAGCATTTT
TRBJ1-1,TRBV18,NA,TRBD1,CASSPGQGGNTEAFF,TGTGCCAGCTCACCAGGACAGGGGGGGAACACTGAAGCTTTCTTT
TRBJ2-1,TRBV15,NA,NA,CATSRGRGNEQFF,TGTGCCACCAGCAGGGGGCGCGGGAATGAGCAGTTCTTC
TRBJ2-1,TRBV25-1,NA,NA,CASSDRGPGSYNEQFF,TGTGCCAGCAGTGACCGAGGGCCCGGCTCCTACAATGAGCAGTTCTTC
TRBJ1-2,TRBV6-6,NA,TRBD1,CASSYRYRGDDYGYTF,TGTGCCAGCAGTTACCGTTACAGGGGGGACGACTATGGCTACACCTTC
TRBJ2-7,TRBV28,once,NA,CASSSPAVEQYF,TGTGCCAGCAGTTCCCCGGCCGTAGAGCAGTACTTC
TRBJ1-3,TRBV28,few,NA,CASSLVGHGNTIYF,TGTGCCAGCAGTTTAGTGGGGCACGGAAACACCATATATTTT
TRBJ1-2,TRBV21-1,NA,NA,CASSHGGQGYTF,TGTGCCAGCAGCCATGGGGGGCAAGGCTACACCTTC
TRBJ1-1,TRBV7-9,NA,NA,CASSLATTGNTEAFF,TGTGCCAGCAGCTTAGCTACCACAGGGAACACTGAAGCTTTCTTT
TRBJ1-2,TRBV28,NA,NA,CASSSGIYYGYTF,TGTGCCAGCAGTTCCGGGATATACTATGGCTACACCTTC
TRBJ2-7,TRBV4-1,NA,NA,CASSRPDGRSYEQYF,TGCGCCAGCAGCAGACCTGACGGTCGCTCCTACGAGCAGTACTTC
TRBJ1-1,TRBV6-1,few,NA,CASHLTANTEAFF,TGTGCCAGCCATCTCACAGCTAACACTGAAGCTTTCTTT
TRBJ2-7,TRBV30,NA,NA,CAWSVNSNYEQYF,TGTGCCTGGAGTGTAAACTCAAACTACGAGCAGTACTTC
TRBJ1-3,TRBV5-1,NA,NA,CASTKGVGSGNTIYF,TGCGCCAGCACCAAAGGAGTGGGATCTGGAAACACCATATATTTT
TRBJ2-7,TRBV6-5,NA,NA,CASSGAGSYEQYF,TGTGCCAGCAGTGGGGCGGGGAGCTACGAGCAGTACTTC
TRBJ2-7,TRBV2,NA,TRBD2,CASSPRGGIYEQYF,TGTGCCAGCAGCCCCCGGGGGGGCATCTACGAGCAGTACTTC
TRBJ1-2,TRBV29-1,NA,NA,CSVGKNRDTNYGYTF,TGCAGCGTTGGCAAGAACCGGGACACCAACTATGGCTACACCTTC
TRBJ1-5,TRBV27,NA,TRBD1,CASSLRQGSQPQHF,TGTGCCAGCAGCCTCCGACAGGGGTCCCAGCCCCAGCATTTT
TRBJ2-1,TRBV18,NA,NA,CASSPRGPPDNEQFF,TGTGCCAGCTCACCACGAGGACCACCTGACAATGAGCAGTTCTTC
TRBJ1-4,TRBV7-9,once,NA,CASSLGQKLFF,TGTGCCAGCAGCTTAGGACAAAAACTGTTTTTT
TRBJ2-7,TRBV5-1,NA,TRBD1,CASSYDRGPYEQYF,TGCGCCAGCAGCTACGACAGGGGGCCCTACGAGCAGTACTTC
TRBJ2-2,TRBV5-1,NA,TRBD2,CASSLFLLAGDGTGELFF,TGCGCCAGCAGCTTGTTTCTACTAGCGGGGGACGGCACCGGGGAGCTGTTTTTT
TRBJ2-7,TRBV18,NA,TRBD2,CASSPPPLTSGRPYEQYF,TGTGCCAGCTCACCACCTCCCCTGACTAGCGGGAGACCCTACGAGCAGTACTTC
TRBJ2-2,TRBV28,NA,NA,CASSLGGFDGELFF,TGTGCCAGCAGTTTAGGAGGGTTTGACGGGGAGCTGTTTTTT
TRBJ2-5,TRBV28,NA,TRBD1,CASSLGGTGGETQYF,TGTGCCAGCAGTTTGGGGGGGACAGGGGGCGAGACCCAGTACTTC
TRBJ2-2,TRBV5-4,NA,NA,CASSQGTNTGELFF,TGTGCCAGCAGCCAAGGGACAAACACCGGGGAGCTGTTTTTT
TRBJ2-3,TRBV7-8,NA,NA,CASSGDGTDTQYF,TGTGCCAGCAGCGGGGACGGCACAGATACGCAGTATTTT
TRBJ2-1,TRBV13,NA,NA,CASSLFPGNYNEQFF,TGTGCCAGCAGCTTATTTCCAGGGAACTACAATGAGCAGTTCTTC
TRBJ1-6,TRBV18,NA,NA,CASSPKGLSTFYFSPLHF,TGTGCCAGCTCACCAAAGGGTTTGTCGACTTTCTATTTCTCACCCCTCCACTTT
TRBJ2-1,TRBV18,NA,TRBD2,CASSPLGSGNYNEQFF,TGTGCCAGCTCACCCCTCGGTAGCGGGAACTACAATGAGCAGTTCTTC
TRBJ2-7,TRBV7-9,NA,TRBD2,CASSLAAGLAGGEQYF,TGTGCCAGCAGCTTAGCGGCCGGACTAGCGGGAGGGGAGCAGTACTTC
TRBJ2-1,TRBV4-2,NA,NA,CASSQDPAEGEQFF,TGTGCCAGCAGCCAAGATCCGGCAGAGGGTGAGCAGTTCTTC
TRBJ2-7,TRBV6-5,NA,TRBD1,CASSPRDRGGEQYF,TGTGCCAGCAGTCCCCGGGACAGGGGGGGTGAGCAGTACTTC
TRBJ1-6,TRBV28,few,NA,CASSLSGAPLHF,TGTGCCAGCAGTTTATCGGGAGCACCCCTCCACTTT
TRBJ1-2,TRBV27,NA,TRBD1,CASSLLPDRGGGYTF,TGTGCCAGCAGTTTACTACCCGACAGGGGGGGTGGCTACACCTTC
TRBJ1-2,TRBV7-2,NA,NA,CASSLRGTDGYTF,TGTGCCAGCAGCTTAAGGGGGACGGACGGCTACACCTTC
TRBJ2-7,TRBV10-3,NA,NA,CAISEDPIAEQYF,TGTGCCATCAGTGAGGATCCGATAGCGGAGCAGTACTTC